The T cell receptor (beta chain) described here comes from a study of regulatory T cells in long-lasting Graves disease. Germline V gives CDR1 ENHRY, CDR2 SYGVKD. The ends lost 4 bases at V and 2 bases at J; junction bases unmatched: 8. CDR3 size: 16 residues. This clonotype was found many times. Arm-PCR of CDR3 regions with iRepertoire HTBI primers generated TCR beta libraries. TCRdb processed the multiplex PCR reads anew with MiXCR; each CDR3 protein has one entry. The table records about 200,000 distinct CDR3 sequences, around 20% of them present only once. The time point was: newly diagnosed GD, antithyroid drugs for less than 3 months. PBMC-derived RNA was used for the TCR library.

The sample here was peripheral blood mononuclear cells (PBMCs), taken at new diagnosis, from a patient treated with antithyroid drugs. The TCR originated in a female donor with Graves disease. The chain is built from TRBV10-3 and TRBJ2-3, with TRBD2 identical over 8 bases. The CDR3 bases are TGTGCCATCAGTGGAACTAGCGGAGCCGTCACAGATACGCAGTATTTT. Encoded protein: CAISGTSGAVTDTQYF.